The 5 T cell receptor beta chains in this list originate from one sample, sequenced in a study of PD-1 blockade in mismatch repair-deficient tumors. Sequencing used immunoSEQ multiplex PCR; TCRdb keeps in-frame clones, though not all of them. The sample has around 130,000 clones; about nine tenths are singletons. Sequenced material: peripheral blood, taken approximately 69 weeks after starting pembrolizumab. These TCRs come from an adult with mismatch repair-deficient cancer.

The V call is TRBV29-1, the J call TRBJ2-5, with a possible D match to TRBD1 (5 bases). Germline-derived CDR1 and CDR2 are SQVTM and ANQGSEA. This CDR3 spans 13 amino acids. The germline V and J ends were trimmed by 1 base and 5 bases, with 11 bases remaining between them. In DNA, the CDR3 is TGCAGCGTTGAAGCCCCAGGGCGGGAGACCCAGTACTTC. Amino acid sequence: CSVEAPGRETQYF.

This chain joins TRBV5-1 and TRBJ1-4; 11 bases are shared with TRBD1. V shed 4 bases, J shed 6 bases, and the junction held 2 bases outside the gene matches. There are 14 residues in the CDR3. CDR1 is SGHRS and CDR2 is YFSETQ in the germline V gene. The CDR3 sequence: CASSKGQGDEKLFF. In nucleotides, the CDR3 is TGCGCCAGCAGCAAGGGACAGGGGGATGAAAAACTGTTTTTT. Full variable domain (remainder filled in from reference TRBV5-1 and TRBJ1-4): KAGVTQTPRYLIKTRGQQVTLSCSPISGHRSVSWYQQTPGQGLQFLFEYFSETQRNKGNFPGRFSGRQFSNSRSEMNVSTLELGDSALYLCASSKGQGDEKLFFGSGTQLSVL.

This chain joins TRBV28 and TRBJ1-2; TRBD1 matches 7 bases. This CDR3 spans 17 amino acids. The V gene's germline CDR1 is MDHEN and CDR2 SYDVKM. V lost 5 bases and J lost 8; bases outside the gene matches: 20. CDR3 in amino acids: CASSHRQGPLPEKGYTF. As DNA, the CDR3 is TGTGCCAGCAGTCACCGACAGGGACCACTGCCTGAGAAAGGCTACACCTTC.

The chain joins TRBV5-4 to TRBJ2-3; the D gene is possibly TRBD2 (6 bases). Trimming removed 4 bases at V and 4 bases at J, with 19 bases between. Germline lookup yields CDR1 SGHNT and CDR2 YYREEE (reference sequence). The CDR3 spans 16 residues. Here the CDR3 DNA reads TGTGCCAGCAGCCTAGAACGTGCTAGCGCGGCAGATACGCAGTATTTT. This encodes CASSLERASAADTQYF.

The rearrangement links TRBV29-1 to TRBJ2-7, with D maybe TRBD1 (5 bases). V lost 4 bases, J lost 1 base, and 14 bases lay in between. Germline lookup yields CDR1 SQVTM and CDR2 ANQGSEA. This CDR3 region has 14 residues. The CDR3 DNA follows: TGCAGCGTTGCCCTCTCGGACAAGTCCTACGAGCAGTACTTC. It translates to CSVALSDKSYEQYF.